These 17 T cell receptor beta chains were all obtained from the same sample, sequenced in a study of T-cell reconstitution after alpha-beta-depleted transplantation in children (dated by TCRdb to 2015 to 2016). The library came from PCR. Instrument on record: Illumina HiSeq 2500. TCR library preparation used molecular barcoding, with unique molecular identifiers applied to normalize quantification of the TCRbeta repertoire. TCRdb handled the public reads itself, with Q25 trimming in fastp and clone calling in MiXCR, and kept productive beta chains. Rows merge per CDR3 protein into single entries with the most common DNA and genes. In all, the sample holds hundreds of thousands of distinct CDR3 sequences, and around 13% of those were seen once. The ten largest account for over 2.5% of the sample. The starting material was PBMCs from the stem cell graft donor, obtained from the stem cell graft. Receptors were obtained from a human donor who donated a stem cell graft to a child with acute lymphoblastic leukemia.

This clonotype was picked up many times. This chain uses TRBV20-1 with TRBJ1-2; D is uncertain. CDR1 and CDR2 from the germline V gene are DFQATT and SNEGSKA (reference sequence). V was shortened by 5 bases and J by 0 bases, with 19 bases between the two germline ends. The CDR3 contains 16 residues. The CDR3 loop is CSAAVWTVKSNYGYTF. The CDR3 DNA follows: TGCAGTGCTGCCGTATGGACGGTGAAATCTAACTATGGCTACACCTTC.

The table lists this clonotype with many counts. The chain joins TRBV20-1 to TRBJ1-2; D may be TRBD1 (6 bases). The CDR3 runs 12 residues. Trimming shortened V by 5 bases and J by 2 bases, and 9 bases separated the two germline ends. The V gene's germline CDR1 is DFQATT and CDR2 SNEGSKA (reference sequence). The DNA of the CDR3 is TGCAGTGCTGTACAGGGAAACTATGGCTACACCTTC. The encoded protein is CSAVQGNYGYTF.

V and J are TRBV7-2 and TRBJ1-2, with TRBD1 identical over 7 bases. The CDR3 loop spans 16 amino acids. The germline CDR1 and CDR2 sequences are SGHTA and FQGNSA. Unmatched junction bases numbered 6, after V lost 2 bases and J lost 0 bases. The CDR3 nucleotides read TGTGCCAGCAGCTTATCTTACAGGGGACCTAACTATGGCTACACCTTC. Translated, it gives CASSLSYRGPNYGYTF.

This clonotype was seen a few times. This chain connects TRBV7-9 to TRBJ1-4, with 7 bases identical to TRBD1. The V segment lost 5 bases and the J segment 4 bases; nucleotides outside the gene matches: 4. The CDR3 is 14 amino acids. Germline lookup yields CDR1 SEHNR and CDR2 FQNEAQ (reference sequence). CDR3 coding DNA: TGTGCCAGCAGCCCCCACAGGGGTAATGAAAAACTGTTTTTT. Amino acid sequence: CASSPHRGNEKLFF. The whole variable domain, filled in from reference TRBV7-9 and TRBJ1-4, reads DTGVSQNPRHKITKRGQNVTFRCDPISEHNRLYWYRQTLGQGPEFLTYFQNEAQLEKSRLLSDRFSAERPKGSFSTLEIQRTEQGDSAMYLCASSPHRGNEKLFFGSGTQLSVL.

This clonotype has ten or more counts. The chain couples TRBV27 to TRBJ1-5; D is perhaps TRBD1 (5 bases). The length of the CDR3 is 13 residues. CDR1 and CDR2 from the germline V gene are MNHEY and SMNVEV (reference sequence). Trimming cost V 6 bases and J 6 bases, with 12 bases left between them. The CDR3 DNA is TGTGCCAGCAGACGGGGGGATAGTCAGCCCCAGCATTTT. This translates into CASRRGDSQPQHF.

This clonotype occurred many times. This sequence joins TRBV7-9 and TRBJ2-7; D is uncertain. V was trimmed by 1 base and J by 3 bases, leaving 10 bases between them. Per germline, CDR1 SEHNR and CDR2 FQNEAQ (reference sequence). This CDR3 has 14 amino acids. The DNA of the CDR3 is TGTGCCAGCAGCTTAGATAGTCTTAACTACGAGCAGTACTTC. It encodes CASSLDSLNYEQYF.

This clonotype was counted ten times or more. The V gene is TRBV20-1, the J gene TRBJ2-1, with 7 nucleotides matching TRBD2. The CDR3 length is 12 residues. V shed 2 bases, J shed 5 bases, and the junction held 0 bases outside the gene matches. The germline V gene has CDR1 DFQATT and CDR2 SNEGSKA (reference sequence). The DNA for the CDR3 is TGCAGTGCTAGACTAGCGGACAATGAGCAGTTCTTC. It encodes CSARLADNEQFF.

There are many counts of this clonotype. The chain has TRBV9 and TRBJ2-7; D gene ambiguous. CDR3 length equals 12 residues. The ends were cut back, 3 bases at V and 6 bases at J, with 10 bases in the middle. Germline V lookup: CDR1 SGDLS, CDR2 YYNGEE. CDR3 DNA: TGTGCCAGCAGCGCACCAGACCTCGAGCAGTACTTC. Its translation: CASSAPDLEQYF.

This clonotype was counted ten times or more. The rearrangement uses TRBV20-1 and TRBJ2-7; D is unclear. The germline CDR1 and CDR2 sequences are DFQATT and SNEGSKA (reference sequence). V was trimmed by 5 bases and J by 1 base, leaving 12 bases between them. The length of the CDR3 is 13 residues. The CDR3 DNA follows: TGCAGTGCTTTGAGGTTGGTTTCCTACGAGCAGTACTTC. Protein product: CSALRLVSYEQYF.

In the case of this clonotype: Compared with germline, one end of the junction differs, possibly owing to a read error. The gene calls are TRBV5-1 and TRBJ2-6; weak D call: TRBD1 (5 bases). In germline, CDR1 is SGHRS, CDR2 YFSETQ. This CDR3 contains 17 residues. The CDR3 sequence: CASRARASSSGANGLTF. The CDR3 coding sequence is TGCGCCAGCAGAGCCAGGGCTTCGAGCTCTGGGGCCAACGGCCTGACTTTC. The whole variable domain, remainder taken from reference TRBV5-1 and TRBJ2-6, is KAGVTQTPRYLIKTRGQQVTLSCSPISGHRSVSWYQQTPGQGLQFLFEYFSETQRNKGNFPGRFSGRQFSNSRSEMNVSTLELGDSALYLCASRARASSSGANGLTFGAGSRLTVL.

This clonotype was recorded many times. The chain uses TRBV6-5 and TRBJ2-5, with a weak D call TRBD1 (5 bases). The CDR3 runs 16 residues. V was pared by 0 bases and J by 1 base, with 12 bases between. Looked up from germline, CDR1 is MNHEY and CDR2 is SVGAGI. This chain's CDR3 is CASSYSARTFQETQYF. The CDR3 coding sequence is TGTGCCAGCAGTTACTCCGCCCGGACATTCCAAGAGACCCAGTACTTC.

This chain links TRBV4-3 with TRBJ2-2; D assignment may be TRBD1 or TRBD2 (6 bases each). V lost 1 base, J lost 6 bases, and 12 bases lay in between. The CDR3 contains 15 residues. Germline V gene data show CDR1 as LGHNA and CDR2 as YSLEER. CDR3 sequence reads: CASSQAPGEAGELFF. The CDR3 nucleotides read TGCGCCAGCAGCCAAGCCCCAGGGGAGGCCGGGGAGCTGTTTTTT.

The chain couples TRBV5-4 to TRBJ2-5; possible D gene TRBD1, 5 bases. Germline CDR1 and CDR2: SGHNT and YYREEE (reference sequence). V was shortened by 0 bases and J by 1 base, with 7 bases between the two germline ends. This CDR3 has 14 amino acids. The CDR3 DNA is TGTGCCAGCAGCTTGGGCAGGGTCCAAGAGACCCAGTACTTC. Its translation is CASSLGRVQETQYF. Full variable domain (rest looked up from reference TRBV5-4 and TRBJ2-5): ETGVTQSPTHLIKTRGQQVTLRCSSQSGHNTVSWYQQALGQGPQFIFQYYREEENGRGNFPPRFSGLQFPNYSSELNVNALELDDSALYLCASSLGRVQETQYFGPGTRLLVL.

Regarding this clonotype: One junction end disagrees with the germline gene, perhaps due to a read error. The chain has TRBV19 and TRBJ1-4; D possibly corresponds to TRBD1 (5 bases). This CDR3 comprises 14 residues. Germline values: CDR1 LNHDA, CDR2 SQIVND (reference sequence). The DNA for the CDR3 is TGTGCCACTAGTCCGGGACGTGGGGGTGAAAAACTGTTTTTT. It is translated as CATSPGRGGEKLFF. Together with reference TRBV19 and TRBJ1-4, the CDR3 gives the full variable domain: DGGITQSPKYLFRKEGQNVTLSCEQNLNHDAMYWYRQDPGQGLRLIYYSQIVNDFQKGDIAEGYSVSREKKESFPLTVTSAQKNPTAFYLCATSPGRGGEKLFFGSGTQLSVL.

This clonotype was recorded at least ten times. CDR3 sequence reads: CASSLEPGVKEQYF. CDR3 DNA sequence: TGTGCCAGCAGCTTGGAACCTGGAGTTAAAGAGCAGTACTTC. This chain links TRBV7-2 with TRBJ2-7; D is undetermined. The CDR3 loop spans 14 amino acids. V lost 3 bases to trimming and J lost 7 bases, with 16 bases between them. The germline V gene has CDR1 SGHTA and CDR2 FQGNSA.

In this sample, this clonotype turned up many times. This chain uses TRBV4-2 with TRBJ2-1, with 7 bases identical to TRBD1. The CDR3 extends over 15 amino acids. Germline V gene lookup returns CDR1 LGHNA and CDR2 YNFKEQ. V trimming: 1 base; J trimming: 0 bases; junction bases outside the gene matches: 0. CDR3 protein: CASSQGQGSYNEQFF. CDR3 sequence (DNA): TGTGCCAGCAGCCAAGGACAGGGCTCCTACAATGAGCAGTTCTTC.

There are many counts of this clonotype. This chain joins TRBV28 and TRBJ2-7, with 9 bases fitting TRBD1. The J segment lost 3 bases and the V segment lost 10 bases, leaving 10 bases of the junction unmatched. The CDR3 runs 14 residues. CDR1 is MDHEN and CDR2 is SYDVKM in the germline V gene. The CDR3 is CATLDRGGYYEQYF. CDR3 nucleotide sequence: TGTGCCACCCTCGACAGGGGGGGTTACTACGAGCAGTACTTC.